This T cell receptor beta chain was sequenced in a study of blood T cells in healthy people across ages. Combining a sample-barcoded 5' primer with a J-beta primer mix, a second PCR ran for 7 to 11 cycles. Unique molecular identifiers of 12 random nucleotides labeled each cDNA. Individual samples furnished no less than 2.5 million CDR3-containing paired-end reads apiece. TCRdb analysed the 5' RACE reads with MiXCR anew, one entry per CDR3 protein. The profile covers 1.5 million to 2 million distinct CDR3 sequences, with about 49% appearing a single time and approximately 2% taken by the ten largest. To note about this clonotype: The target antigen is unknown.

The donors, all healthy, were Caucasians living in Russia, aged roughly 6 to 100. Study conclusions and caveats: PBMCs that were unsorted prevented a conclusive naive versus antigen-experienced comparison.

V gave up 1 base and J gave up 4 bases; unmatched junction bases: 7. This CDR3 comprises 15 residues. Germline V gene lookup returns CDR1 SGHTA and CDR2 FQGNSA. Source material: blood. The sequence came from a woman aged 40-49 years in good health. J is TRBJ2-7 and V is TRBV7-2; TRBD1 matches at 7 bases. The CDR3 bases are TGTGCCAGCAGCTTAGAACACAGGGGTACTTACGAGCAGTACTTC. Amino acid sequence: CASSLEHRGTYEQYF.